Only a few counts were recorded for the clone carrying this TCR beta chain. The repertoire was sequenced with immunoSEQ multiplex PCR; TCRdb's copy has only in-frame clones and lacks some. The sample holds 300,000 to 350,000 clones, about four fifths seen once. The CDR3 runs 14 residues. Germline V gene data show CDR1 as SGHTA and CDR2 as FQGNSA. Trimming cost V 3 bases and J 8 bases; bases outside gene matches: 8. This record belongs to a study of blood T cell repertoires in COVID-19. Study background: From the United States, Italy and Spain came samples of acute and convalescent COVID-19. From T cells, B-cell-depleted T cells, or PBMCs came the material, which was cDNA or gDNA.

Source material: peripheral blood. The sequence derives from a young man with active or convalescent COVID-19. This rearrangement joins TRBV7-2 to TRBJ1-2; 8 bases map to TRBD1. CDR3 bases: TGTGCCAGCAGCTTTGGGCAGGGGGCGCGGGGCTACACCTTC. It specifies CASSFGQGARGYTF.